The rows below give T cell receptor beta chains drawn from one sample of a study of blood T cell repertoires in COVID-19. Sequencing used immunoSEQ multiplex PCR; TCRdb keeps in-frame clones, though not all of them. The sample lists some 170,000 clones; roughly 88% were seen once. The sequenced sample was PBMCs or T cells enriched from blood (not recorded which). These receptors originate from a man in his fifties who had recovered from COVID-19. CDR3s include the opening cysteine and the closing phenylalanine or tryptophan. Clone size, where shown, is once, few, many, or a class for clones that have expanded.

TRBV5-5,12,NA,CASSLVSEKLFF
TRBV4-2,16,NA,CASSNAGTGYNYGYTF
TRBV18,14,NA,CASSGRGATDTQYF
TRBV15,18,NA,CATSGSGTGGGYSYEQYF
TRBV7-7,15,NA,CASSKDRGATGELFF
TRBV27,15,few,CASSLRQGRTYEQYF
TRBV3-1/TRBV3-2,14,NA,CASSRGQGTGELFF
TRBV19,15,NA,CASSLGQVWTGELFF
TRBV19,14,NA,CASSIGQGSYEQYF
TRBV3-1/TRBV3-2,15,NA,CASSPGLAGTDTQYF
TRBV10-3,14,NA,CAISETGGGKTQYF
TRBV5-8,11,NA,CASSSVSGAFF
TRBV5-4,13,NA,CASSYYFTGELFF
TRBV10-3,12,NA,CAIASRGETQYF
TRBV29-1,15,NA,CSVLSGESLNTEAFF
TRBV18,12,NA,CASSPTGNEQYF
TRBV30,11,many,CAQGGTGELFF
TRBV20-1,11,NA,CSARRGSPQHF
TRBV7-2,14,NA,CASSRRAAPGEAFF
TRBV6-5,12,NA,CASSRGNQPQHF
TRBV5-1,15,NA,CASKPMDRGRTEAFF
TRBV6-5,15,NA,CASSSSGTGRQPQHF
TRBV6-2/TRBV6-3,15,NA,CASSSRGGTQETQYF
TRBV10-2,14,once,CASSEAAGGQPQHF
TRBV3-1/TRBV3-2,14,NA,CASSQTSPPYEQYF
TRBV28,14,NA,CASSFLLLRPGYTF
TRBV19,13,NA,CASRDRTNTEAFF
TRBV28,16,NA,CASMTFEIPEPREQYF
TRBV2,13,NA,CASRGQGANEQFF
TRBV3-1/TRBV3-2,13,NA,CASSQDRVHEQYF
TRBV18,16,NA,CASSPSNQGITGELFF